The T cell receptor (beta chain) described here comes from a study of blood T cell repertoires in COVID-19. Study overall: Samples taken during acute and convalescent COVID-19 were collected in the United States, Italy and Spain. Sources were T cells, B-cell-depleted T cells, or PBMCs; the material itself was cDNA or gDNA.

In the study's own analysis: Reference gene primer amplification gave estimated nucleated cell counts. This table comes from immunoSEQ multiplex PCR, and its TCRdb copy is limited to in-frame clones, with some not included. V, J and clone size derive from that table, while D and trimming were established from the DNA sequence. The data show 200,000 to 300,000 clones, around four fifths seen once. Germline V gene lookup returns CDR1 MNHEY and CDR2 SVGAGI. Deletions cut 6 bases from V and 3 bases from J, with 12 bases between. This CDR3 region has 13 residues. The material sequenced was peripheral blood. V is TRBV6-5 and J is TRBJ2-7; the D gene is possibly TRBD2 (5 bases). The origin of this receptor is a man aged 40-49 years with acute or convalescent COVID-19. DNA of the CDR3: TGTGCCAGCAGCAAAGGACTGATCTACGAGCAGTACTTC. It is translated as CASSKGLIYEQYF.